This TCR beta chain was recovered during a study of tumor-infiltrating lymphocytes in primary liver carcinoma. About the study: Resection treated the patients' primary liver carcinoma. Whole-study results and caveats: The overlap of tumor-adjacent and tumor-blood pairs was smaller than that of tumor region pairs.

On this clonotype itself: The antigen remains unidentified. Given the absence of the conserved phenylalanine or tryptophan at the CDR3 end, a read error is likely.

Starting material of around 460 ng total RNA yielded TCR beta cDNA via a constant-region primer. A slightly modified ARM-PCR protocol with three nested multiplex PCR rounds produced these TCR beta libraries. Each CDR3 protein gets one entry after TCRdb re-called the multiplex PCR reads with MiXCR. The table has about 200,000 distinct CDR3 sequences, 65% seen once. The blood RNA (from unsorted whole blood) was obtained, and germline DNA was also extracted. This receptor was obtained from a woman aged 55-75 years with primary liver carcinoma and hepatitis B virus infection. The sample was peripheral blood.

CDR3 in amino acids: CASNLDRGGTQYI. DNA for the CDR3: TGTGCCAGCAACTTAGATCGAGGAGGTACGCAGTATATT. The V and J genes are TRBV11-2 and TRBJ2-3; D possibly corresponds to TRBD2 (5 bases). The CDR3 runs 13 residues. The germline V gene encodes CDR1 SGHAT and CDR2 FQNNGV.